One TCR beta chain is described in this entry. Antigen specificity is unknown. This sample is part of a study of follicular helper T cells after annual influenza vaccination. Study-wide background: Sampling occurred days 0, 7 and 28 after each influenza vaccination. Study conclusions and caveats: Plasmablast frequency change correlated with clonality change in ICOS+CD38+ cTfh. Day 7 ICOS+CD38+ clones were most often found later in ICOS-CD38- cTfh cells.

Survey level resolution was used for TCRB sequencing. Method: immunoSEQ multiplex PCR; TCRdb's copy keeps in-frame clones and lacks some. The sample lists just under 4,000 clones, over 80% occurring once. Germline V gives CDR1 SGHRS, CDR2 YFSETQ. With V trimmed by 7 bases and J by 0 bases, 5 bases remained unmatched. The CDR3 sequence is 14 residues long. Noted time point: 2014-2015 season, 7 days after vaccination. This receptor was obtained from an adult who received the influenza vaccine. The chain is built from TRBV5-1 and TRBJ1-2, with 8 bases aligning to TRBD1. The input for sequencing was CXCR5- memory CD4+ T cells sorted from blood, taken 7 days after influenza vaccination. CDR3 residues: CASRQGQANYGYTF. CDR3 DNA: TGCGCCAGCCGTCAGGGACAGGCTAACTATGGCTACACCTTC.